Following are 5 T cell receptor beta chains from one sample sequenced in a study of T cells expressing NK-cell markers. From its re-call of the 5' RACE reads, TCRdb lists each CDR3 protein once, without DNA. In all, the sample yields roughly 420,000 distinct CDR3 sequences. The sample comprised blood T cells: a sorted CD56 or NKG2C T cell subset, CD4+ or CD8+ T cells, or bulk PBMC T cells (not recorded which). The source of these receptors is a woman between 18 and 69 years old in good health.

The CDR3 protein is CASSYRGIGVNEQFF. V usage is TRBV6-5 and J usage is TRBJ2-1; TCRdb's assignment of TRBD1 cannot be checked, as there is no DNA. The CDR3 covers 15 residues. CDR1 MNHEY and CDR2 SVGAGI come from the germline V gene.

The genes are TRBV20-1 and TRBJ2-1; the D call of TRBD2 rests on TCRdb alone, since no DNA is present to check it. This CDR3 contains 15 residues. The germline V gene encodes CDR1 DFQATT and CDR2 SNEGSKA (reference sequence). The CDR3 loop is CSARTGLADSNEQFF.

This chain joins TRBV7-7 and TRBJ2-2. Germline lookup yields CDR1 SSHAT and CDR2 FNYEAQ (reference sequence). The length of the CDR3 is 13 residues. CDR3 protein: CASSLGATGELFF.

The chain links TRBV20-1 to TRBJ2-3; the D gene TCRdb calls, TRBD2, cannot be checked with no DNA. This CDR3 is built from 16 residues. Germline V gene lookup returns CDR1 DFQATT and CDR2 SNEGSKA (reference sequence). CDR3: CSARGVAAKYTDTQYF.

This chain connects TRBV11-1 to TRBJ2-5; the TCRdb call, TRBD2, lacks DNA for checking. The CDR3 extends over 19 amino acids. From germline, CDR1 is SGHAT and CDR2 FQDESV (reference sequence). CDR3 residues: CASSLGPRTSGGFEETQYF.